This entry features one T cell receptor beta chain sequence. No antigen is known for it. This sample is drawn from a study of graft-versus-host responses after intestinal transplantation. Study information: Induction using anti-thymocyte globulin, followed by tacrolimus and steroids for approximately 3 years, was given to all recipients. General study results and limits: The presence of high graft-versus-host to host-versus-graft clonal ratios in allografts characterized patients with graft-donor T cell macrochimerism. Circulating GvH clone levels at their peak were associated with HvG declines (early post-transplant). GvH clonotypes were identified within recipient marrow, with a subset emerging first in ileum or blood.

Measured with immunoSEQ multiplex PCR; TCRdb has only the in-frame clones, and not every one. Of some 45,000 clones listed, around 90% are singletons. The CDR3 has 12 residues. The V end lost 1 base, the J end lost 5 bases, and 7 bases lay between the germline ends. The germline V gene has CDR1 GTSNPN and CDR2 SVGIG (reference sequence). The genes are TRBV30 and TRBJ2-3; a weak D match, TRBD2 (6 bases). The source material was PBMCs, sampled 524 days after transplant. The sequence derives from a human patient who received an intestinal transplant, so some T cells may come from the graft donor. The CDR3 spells CAWSDGGDTQYF. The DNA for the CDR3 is TGTGCCTGGAGTGACGGGGGAGATACGCAGTATTTT.